This T cell receptor (beta chain) was recovered during a study of blood T cell repertoires in COVID-19. Study-level information: Spain, Italy and the United States supplied samples that represented acute and convalescent COVID-19. PBMCs, B-cell-depleted T cells, or T cells provided the cDNA or gDNA that made up the material.

CDR3 length: 14 amino acids. Trimming removed 3 bases at V and 6 bases at J, with 14 bases between. Germline loops: CDR1 SGHDN, CDR2 FVKESK. In the study's own analysis: From reference gene primer amplification, estimates of nucleated cell counts were derived. The protocol was immunoSEQ multiplex PCR, while the TCRdb copy is restricted to in-frame clones and leaves out a portion. The DNA gave D and trimming, while V, J and clone size come from that table. The sample includes about 250,000 clones, roughly 80% of them seen just once. The chain links TRBV14 to TRBJ1-2; maybe TRBD1 (6 bases). The material sequenced was peripheral blood. The TCR was taken from an elderly man with acute or convalescent COVID-19. The DNA for the CDR3 is TGTGCCAGCAGCCAGTTTGGGGGCGCGGATGGCTACACCTTC. As protein: CASSQFGGADGYTF. Using reference TRBV14 and TRBJ1-2 for the parts outside the CDR3, the full variable domain is EAGVTQFPSHSVIEKGQTVTLRCDPISGHDNLYWYRRVMGKEIKFLLHFVKESKQDESGMPNNRFLAERTGGTYSTLKVQPAELEDSGVYFCASSQFGGADGYTFGSGTRLTVV.